This TCR beta chain appears in the sequencing data of a study of T cell repertoires in cytomegalovirus infection. Study-level information: Indications of both CMV infection and matching HLA type were provided by public TCR beta signatures.

This clonotype was counted at least ten times. J was trimmed by 2 bases and V by 3 bases; bases with no gene match: 5. The CDR3 extends over 16 amino acids. Via MiXCR, TCRdb re-called the reads, giving one row per CDR3 protein. Of 110,000 to 150,000 distinct CDR3 sequences in the sample, about 6% were seen once. The sample consisted of PBMCs. This TCR came from a human donor in good health (CMV status not recorded). Some clones in this sample may be carry-over from other donors' samples. V and J are TRBV12-3 or TRBV12-4 and TRBJ2-5; TRBD2 matches at 11 bases. The CDR3 loop reads CASSFPGTSGQETQYF. The CDR3 coding sequence is TGTGCCAGCAGTTTCCCTGGGACTAGCGGTCAAGAGACCCAGTACTTC.